These T cell receptor beta chains were read from a single sample in a study of cytomegalovirus exposure and HLA in healthy donors. Libraries were prepared by immunoSEQ multiplex PCR; TCRdb keeps only in-frame clonotypes and omits some of them. The repertoire holds some 120,000 clones, with roughly 10% as singletons. The source material was PBMCs. The origin of the receptors is a woman between 18 and 29 years old in good health and CMV-seropositive. CDR3s include the opening cysteine and the closing phenylalanine or tryptophan. The D gene is left open where the match is weak. Clone size is given for some rows only: seen once, a few or many times, or a class if the clone is expanded.

abundance	j_gene	d_gene	v_gene	CDR3aa	CDR3nt
.	TRBJ2-7	.	TRBV2	CASSEGLGGGRYEQYF	TGTGCCAGCAGTGAAGGGCTCGGGGGAGGTCGGTACGAGCAGTACTTC
few	TRBJ2-7	TRBD1	TRBV11-3	CASSLVTGGSYEQYF	TGTGCCAGCAGCTTAGTTACAGGGGGCAGTTACGAGCAGTACTTC
few	TRBJ2-2	TRBD2	TRBV15	CATSRGDIGIAGTGELFF	TGTGCCACCAGCAGAGGGGACATCGGGATAGCGGGAACCGGGGAGCTGTTTTTT
.	TRBJ2-1	TRBD1	TRBV5-1	CASSFAGQGTVREQFF	TGCGCCAGCAGCTTCGCCGGACAGGGGACGGTAAGGGAGCAGTTCTTC
many	TRBJ2-3	.	TRBV30	CAWSSWTTGTQYF	TGTGCCTGGAGTTCCTGGACCACAGGAACGCAGTATTTT
few	TRBJ1-6	.	TRBV25-1	CASSEFGQGLSPLHF	TGTGCCAGCAGTGAATTTGGGCAGGGTCTCTCACCCCTCCACTTT
.	TRBJ2-3	TRBD2	TRBV7-2	CASSSGLAGGDTQYF	TGTGCCAGCAGCTCGGGACTAGCGGGAGGAGATACGCAGTATTTT
.	TRBJ1-1	TRBD1	TRBV6-1	CASSEGDSTEAFF	TGTGCCAGCAGTGAAGGGGACAGCACTGAAGCTTTCTTT
.	TRBJ2-3	TRBD2	TRBV5-1	CASSRLAGKSDTQYF	TGCGCCAGCAGTCGACTAGCGGGAAAGTCAGATACGCAGTATTTT
few	TRBJ1-1	.	TRBV19	CASSIGMNTEAFF	TGTGCCAGTAGTATCGGGATGAACACTGAAGCTTTCTTT
.	TRBJ2-5	.	TRBV4-1	CASSQVGRVGVRETQYF	TGCGCCAGCAGCCAAGTTGGCCGGGTAGGCGTCCGTGAGACCCAGTACTTC
.	TRBJ2-3	TRBD2	TRBV5-1	CASSLEGGLAGGHDTQYF	TGCGCCAGCAGCTTGGAAGGGGGTCTAGCGGGAGGCCACGATACGCAGTATTTT
few	TRBJ2-2	.	TRBV7-9	CASSSPGLLTGELFF	TGTGCCAGCAGCTCTCCGGGACTCCTAACCGGGGAGCTGTTTTTT
.	TRBJ2-1	.	TRBV7-2	CASRPTGTYNEQFF	TGTGCCAGCAGGCCTACTGGTACCTACAATGAGCAGTTCTTC
.	TRBJ2-3	TRBD2	TRBV6-1	CASRPGLVYTDTQYF	TGTGCCAGCAGACCGGGACTAGTTTACACAGATACGCAGTATTTT
.	TRBJ1-1	.	TRBV6-5	CASFQGTNTEAFF	TGTGCCAGCTTCCAGGGCACGAACACTGAAGCTTTCTTT
few	TRBJ1-3	.	TRBV19	CATLPGQNSGNTIYF	TGTGCCACCCTTCCGGGACAAAACTCTGGAAACACCATATATTTT
few	TRBJ1-1	.	TRBV19	CASSLWNTEAFF	TGTGCCAGTAGTCTCTGGAACACTGAAGCTTTCTTT
.	TRBJ1-3	TRBD1	TRBV9	CASSAFRDRGDTIYF	TGTGCCAGCAGCGCTTTCCGGGACAGGGGGGACACCATATATTTT
.	TRBJ2-1	.	TRBV27	CASSFRGPKNISSYNEQFF	TGTGCCAGCAGTTTCAGGGGCCCGAAAAATATAAGCTCCTACAATGAGCAGTTCTTC
.	TRBJ2-2	TRBD2	TRBV7-8	CASSLALAGPNTGELFF	TGTGCCAGCAGCTTGGCGCTAGCGGGACCCAACACCGGGGAGCTGTTTTTT
few	TRBJ1-2	.	TRBV9	CASSVGGGANYGYTF	TGTGCCAGCAGCGTCGGCGGAGGGGCCAACTATGGCTACACCTTC
few	TRBJ1-1	.	TRBV30	CAWSVPPAEAFF	TGTGCCTGGAGCGTCCCTCCCGCTGAAGCTTTCTTT
.	TRBJ2-5	.	TRBV20-1	CSGGPIAQYF	TGCAGTGGAGGCCCGATAGCCCAGTACTTC
few	TRBJ1-4	.	TRBV27	CASSSPLRGREKLFF	TGTGCCAGCAGTTCTCCCCTCAGGGGCCGGGAAAAACTGTTTTTT
.	TRBJ2-7	TRBD1	TRBV29-1	CSVEDGAGGTYEQYF	TGCAGCGTTGAAGATGGGGCAGGGGGTACCTACGAGCAGTACTTC